This T cell receptor (beta chain) was obtained from a study of blood T cell repertoires in COVID-19. Data came from immunoSEQ multiplex PCR; TCRdb stores just in-frame clones and leaves some out. This sample has about 15,000 clones, with around 83% found just once. CDR3 length: 16 amino acids. The germline gives CDR1 SGDLS, CDR2 YYNGEE. V gave up 3 bases and J gave up 3 bases, with 15 bases separating them. This chain joins TRBV9 and TRBJ1-4; perhaps TRBD1 as D (6 bases). What was sequenced was peripheral blood. The receptor comes from a man in his forties or fifties with active or convalescent COVID-19. The CDR3 loop is CASSGGHGRANEKLFF. The CDR3 nucleotides are TGTGCCAGCAGCGGGGGACACGGCAGGGCTAATGAAAAACTGTTTTTT.